This T cell receptor (beta chain) is drawn from a study of blood T cell repertoires in COVID-19. The length of the CDR3 is 15 residues. The germline CDR1 and CDR2 sequences are SGHRS and YFSETQ. Trimming shortened V by 4 bases and J by 2 bases, and 15 bases separated the two germline ends. Per the original methods: How many nucleated cells were present was estimated from reference gene primer amplification. The method was immunoSEQ multiplex PCR; TCRdb's version includes in-frame clones alone and lacks a portion of them. V and J calls and clone size are given by that table; D and trimming were obtained from the DNA. In the table there are approximately 70,000 clones, about 88% of which are singletons.

This rearrangement joins TRBV5-1 to TRBJ1-2; tentative D call: TRBD1 (5 bases). The sequencing sample was made of peripheral blood. The TCR comes from a man aged 65-85 years with active COVID-19. The CDR3 loop reads CASSPAGGENYGYTF. CDR3 nucleotides: TGCGCCAGCAGCCCGGCGGGGGGGGAAAACTATGGCTACACCTTC. Based on the CDR3 plus reference TRBV5-1 and TRBJ1-2, the full variable domain is KAGVTQTPRYLIKTRGQQVTLSCSPISGHRSVSWYQQTPGQGLQFLFEYFSETQRNKGNFPGRFSGRQFSNSRSEMNVSTLELGDSALYLCASSPAGGENYGYTFGSGTRLTVV.